The clone carrying this TCR beta chain has a count of ten or more. Antigen: not known. Method: immunoSEQ multiplex PCR; TCRdb's copy keeps in-frame clones and lacks some. The specimen gives roughly 34,000 clones without singletons; the ten biggest hold 6.5% to 8%. The sample originates from a study of T cell clonality in common variable immunodeficiency. Study observations and caveats: Reportedly, TCR beta sequences from common variable immunodeficiency showed fewer deletions and N-nucleotide insertions.

This receptor was taken from a human donor with common variable immunodeficiency. Sequencing input: peripheral blood mononuclear cells.

CDR3 sequence reads: CASSGTANEKLFF. CDR3 DNA (partial): TGTGCCAGCAGTGGGACAGCGAATGAAAAA. The chain joins TRBV5-5 to TRBJ1-4, with TRBD1 matching 7 bases. The missing CDR3 end, 3 residues past where the read stops, is filled in from the germline J gene. V shed 5 bases, J shed 5 bases, and the junction held 3 bases outside the gene matches. CDR3 size: 13 residues. Germline CDR1 and CDR2: SGHKS and YYEKEE (reference sequence).